This note documents a single T cell receptor (beta chain) sequence. Its antigen is unidentified. Time point denoted: patch test 1, 2 weeks after DPC sensitization. Regarding treatment: therapeutic diphenylcyclopropenone sensitization with weekly scalp DPC. The data were taken from a study of human T cells and chemical hapten exposure. Study-level information: Diphenylcyclopropenone, dosed weekly to the scalp, was given to patients throughout the roughly 24-week study.

Overall study results and limits: Expanded TCRs grouped into significantly more large CDR3 similarity clusters than controls produced. Patch test score showed a positive correlation with PT1 expanded TCR counts.

What the library attached to individual cDNA molecules were unique molecular identifiers. In TCRdb, the RACE reads were re-called with MiXCR into one record per CDR3 protein. The sample contains 180,000 or so distinct CDR3 sequences, roughly 15% of which appear only once. Sequencing was performed on whole blood, taken in connection with sensitization to the hapten diphenylcyclopropenone (DPC). The receptor's source is a woman in her 30s with alopecia areata. Some clones in this sample may be carry-over from other donors' samples.

CDR3 sequence reads: CASSFRGSHEQFF. CDR3 in DNA: TGTGCCAGCAGCTTTCGGGGGTCCCATGAGCAGTTCTTC. The chain uses TRBV5-4 and TRBJ2-1; a weak D match, TRBD2 (6 bases). This CDR3 comprises 13 residues. The germline V gene encodes CDR1 SGHNT and CDR2 YYREEE (reference sequence). Trimming cost V 2 bases and J 8 bases, with 11 bases left between them.